A single sample is the source of the 21 T cell receptor beta chains below, sequenced in a study of blood T cell repertoires in COVID-19. This table comes from immunoSEQ multiplex PCR, and its TCRdb copy is limited to in-frame clones, with some not included. The data contain some 220,000 clones, 75% to 90% of them singletons. Material: peripheral blood. Receptors were obtained from a woman in her 70s with COVID-19, enrolled during active disease.

The chain recombines TRBV19 with TRBJ2-5, with 7 bases identical to TRBD1. The germline gives CDR1 LNHDA, CDR2 SQIVND (reference sequence). With 3 bases clipped from V and 5 bases from J, the junction kept 9 bases outside the gene matches. The CDR3 spans 15 residues. The CDR3 DNA reads as TGTGCCAGTAGTATTACTGACAGGGATTGGGAGACCCAGTACTTC. This translates into CASSITDRDWETQYF.

This clone was seen a single time. The CDR3 DNA reads as TGTGCCAGCGGGCGGGACAGGGGCAATGAGCAGTTCTTC. It encodes CASGRDRGNEQFF. The rearrangement uses TRBV25-1 and TRBJ2-1, with 10 positions matching TRBD1. The CDR3 extends over 13 amino acids. J lost 6 bases, V lost 8 bases, and 4 bases had no gene match. Germline CDR1 reads MGHDK; CDR2 reads SYGVNS.

The chain recombines TRBV6-5 with TRBJ1-2, with TRBD1 matching 8 bases. Looked up from germline, CDR1 is MNHEY and CDR2 is SVGAGI. V trimming: 6 bases; J trimming: 4 bases; junction bases outside the gene matches: 4. The CDR3 is made up of 13 amino acids. This CDR3 is CASRHRGVYGYTF. The CDR3 DNA reads as TGTGCCAGCAGACACAGGGGGGTCTATGGCTACACCTTC.

The table lists this clone with a few counts. The rearrangement uses TRBV7-9 and TRBJ1-1; unclear D gene. Germline V gene data show CDR1 as SEHNR and CDR2 as FQNEAQ (reference sequence). This CDR3 contains 15 residues. Trimming removed 3 bases from V and 0 bases from J, with 11 bases in between. The CDR3 region is CASSFRAGMNTEAFF. The CDR3 nucleotides are TGTGCCAGCAGCTTTCGAGCAGGCATGAACACTGAAGCTTTCTTT. The complete variable domain, with remaining parts taken from reference TRBV7-9 and TRBJ1-1, reads DTGVSQNPRHKITKRGQNVTFRCDPISEHNRLYWYRQTLGQGPEFLTYFQNEAQLEKSRLLSDRFSAERPKGSFSTLEIQRTEQGDSAMYLCASSFRAGMNTEAFFGQGTRLTVV.

This sequence joins TRBV18 and TRBJ1-2; no reliable D call. The germline CDR1 and CDR2 sequences are KGHSH and LQKENI. Trimming removed 6 bases from V and 3 bases from J, with 14 bases in between. This CDR3 has 14 residues. Written as DNA, the CDR3 is TGTGCCAGCTCGTTAGGCGACACAGACTATGGCTACACCTTC. As protein: CASSLGDTDYGYTF.

The V gene is TRBV28, the J gene TRBJ2-7; TRBD2 might be the D (5 bases). Trimming removed 5 bases at V and 2 bases at J, with 22 bases between. The length of the CDR3 is 17 residues. The V gene's germline CDR1 is MDHEN and CDR2 SYDVKM. The CDR3 sequence is CASSPLGGAPGTYEQYF. The CDR3 region has the DNA TGTGCCAGCAGTCCACTCGGCGGAGCGCCGGGAACCTACGAGCAGTACTTC.

The chain links TRBV2 to TRBJ1-2, with D possibly being TRBD1 (6 bases). With 6 bases removed from V and 6 bases from J, the gap between germline ends came to 8 bases. The CDR3 runs 11 residues. CDR1 is SNHLY and CDR2 is FYNNEI in the germline V gene. CDR3 sequence (DNA): TGTGCCAGCAGCGCAGGGGATGGCTACACCTTC. It is translated as CASSAGDGYTF.

The V call is TRBV27, the J call TRBJ2-7; 10 bases line up with TRBD1. The trim removed 6 bases at V and 7 bases at J, leaving 6 bases unmatched. The CDR3 covers 13 residues. CDR1 and CDR2 from the germline V gene are MNHEY and SMNVEV (reference sequence). CDR3: CASRRTGGGEQYF. CDR3 nucleotide sequence: TGTGCCAGCAGACGGACAGGGGGTGGGGAGCAGTACTTC.

The chain uses TRBV5-6 and TRBJ2-1; 12 bases are a match to TRBD2. Germline CDR1 reads SGHDT; CDR2 reads YYEEEE. V lost 3 bases to trimming and J lost 5 bases; unmatched junction nucleotides: 12. The CDR3 has 18 amino acids. The CDR3 spells CASSSESPTSGRNNEQFF. CDR3 bases: TGTGCCAGCAGCTCGGAAAGCCCAACTAGCGGGAGGAACAATGAGCAGTTCTTC.

This chain uses TRBV14 with TRBJ2-3; 10 nucleotides match TRBD2. CDR1 and CDR2 (germline): SGHDN, FVKESK. V trimming: 2 bases; J trimming: 2 bases; junction bases outside the gene matches: 13. The CDR3 loop spans 19 amino acids. CDR3 nucleotides: TGTGCCAGCAGCCAAAGGGGTCTAGCGGGAGTTAGTGACACAGATACGCAGTATTTT. It codes for CASSQRGLAGVSDTDTQYF.

The V call is TRBV28, the J call TRBJ2-1; 11 bases map to TRBD2. Germline CDR1 is MDHEN and CDR2 is SYDVKM. CDR3 length equals 15 residues. J gave up 3 bases and V 7 bases, and 5 bases lay outside the gene matches. The CDR3 coding sequence is TGTGCCAGCACCGTAGCGGGAGGGAGCTACAATGAGCAGTTCTTC. The encoded protein is CASTVAGGSYNEQFF.

The CDR3 DNA reads as TGTGCCACCAGCAGAGATCTCGTTGGAAACACCATATATTTT. Its protein is CATSRDLVGNTIYF. The rearrangement uses TRBV15 and TRBJ1-3; D gene uncertain. The V gene's germline CDR1 is LNHNV and CDR2 YYDKDF (reference sequence). The V end lost 0 bases, the J end lost 3 bases, and 6 bases lay between the germline ends. The CDR3 has 14 amino acids.

The gene calls are TRBV9 and TRBJ2-7; 10 positions match TRBD2. CDR1 SGDLS and CDR2 YYNGEE come from the germline V gene. Trimming removed 4 bases from V and 0 bases from J; junction bases left unmatched: 4. The CDR3 has 15 amino acids. The CDR3 region is CASSPGLADSYEQYF. The DNA for the CDR3 is TGTGCCAGCAGCCCTGGACTAGCGGACTCCTACGAGCAGTACTTC.

The rearrangement joins TRBV6-2 or TRBV6-3 to TRBJ2-7, with 10 bases aligning to TRBD1. The germline V gene encodes CDR1 MNHEY and CDR2 SVGEGT. This CDR3 has 14 residues. V lost 6 bases to trimming and J lost 5 bases; unmatched junction nucleotides: 7. The CDR3 region has the DNA TGTGCCAGCAGCCCTCATGGGACAGGGGACGAGCAGTACTTC. The encoded protein is CASSPHGTGDEQYF.

The chain couples TRBV5-1 to TRBJ1-2; 7 bases align to TRBD1. The CDR3 loop spans 15 amino acids. The V gene's germline CDR1 is SGHRS and CDR2 YFSETQ. With V trimmed by 4 bases and J by 8 bases, 14 bases remained unmatched. CDR3 nucleotides: TGCGCCAGCAGCGACCCTCGACAGGGACTGGGGGGCTACACCTTC. Translating it yields CASSDPRQGLGGYTF.

The J gene is TRBJ1-6, the V gene TRBV4-3, with a possible D match to TRBD1 (5 bases). V was pared by 0 bases and J by 0 bases, with 18 bases between. This CDR3 region has 20 residues. Germline assignment: CDR1 LGHNA and CDR2 YSLEER. The CDR3: CASSQDQWDPGSSYNSPLHF. CDR3 bases: TGCGCCAGCAGCCAAGATCAGTGGGACCCCGGGAGCTCCTATAATTCACCCCTCCACTTT.

The chain links TRBV18 to TRBJ1-1; D might be TRBD1 (5 bases). This CDR3 comprises 15 residues. Trimming took 3 bases from V and 4 from J, leaving 15 bases between them. CDR1 is KGHSH and CDR2 is LQKENI in the germline V gene. CDR3 nucleotides: TGTGCCAGCTCACCTCTGGGGGGTGAGGGCACTGAAGCTTTCTTT. Translation gives CASSPLGGEGTEAFF.

The chain is built from TRBV18 and TRBJ1-1; D unclear. Between the trimmed V and J ends, which lost 5 bases and 1 base, there was a span of 17 bases. The CDR3 has 16 residues. Germline V gives CDR1 KGHSH, CDR2 LQKENI. The CDR3 reads CASSSDSAYSNTEAFF. In DNA form, the CDR3 reads TGTGCCAGCTCATCAGATAGCGCCTACTCGAACACTGAAGCTTTCTTT. Full variable domain (rest looked up from reference TRBV18 and TRBJ1-1): NAGVMQNPRHLVRRRGQEARLRCSPMKGHSHVYWYRQLPEEGLKFMVYLQKENIIDESGMPKERFSAEFPKEGPSILRIQQVVRGDSAAYFCASSSDSAYSNTEAFFGQGTRLTVV.

This chain uses TRBV6-5 with TRBJ2-7, with TRBD1 matching 10 bases. Germline lookup yields CDR1 MNHEY and CDR2 SVGAGI. Trimming took 7 bases from V and 2 from J; bases not matched to a gene: 5. The length of the CDR3 is 14 residues. In DNA form, the CDR3 reads TGTGCCAGCACCGGGACAGGGGCAACCTACGAGCAGTACTTC. Translated, it gives CASTGTGATYEQYF.

The chain has TRBV2 and TRBJ1-2, with 8 bases matching TRBD1. CDR3 size: 15 residues. CDR1 SNHLY and CDR2 FYNNEI come from the germline V gene. J gave up 8 bases and V 6 bases, and 14 bases lay outside the gene matches. The CDR3 sequence: CASSRQPTGVQGYTF. In nucleotides, the CDR3 is TGTGCCAGCAGCAGACAGCCGACAGGGGTGCAGGGCTACACCTTC.

On this clone itself: An end of the junction does not agree with germline; a read error may underlie this. V is TRBV11-2 and J is TRBJ2-2; 11 bases fit TRBD1. CDR3 size: 16 residues. In germline, CDR1 is SGHAT, CDR2 FQNNGV. The CDR3 sequence is CAGSFPDRGRTGELFF. CDR3 in DNA: TGTGCCGGCAGCTTCCCGGACAGGGGGCGAACCGGGGAGCTGTTTTTT.